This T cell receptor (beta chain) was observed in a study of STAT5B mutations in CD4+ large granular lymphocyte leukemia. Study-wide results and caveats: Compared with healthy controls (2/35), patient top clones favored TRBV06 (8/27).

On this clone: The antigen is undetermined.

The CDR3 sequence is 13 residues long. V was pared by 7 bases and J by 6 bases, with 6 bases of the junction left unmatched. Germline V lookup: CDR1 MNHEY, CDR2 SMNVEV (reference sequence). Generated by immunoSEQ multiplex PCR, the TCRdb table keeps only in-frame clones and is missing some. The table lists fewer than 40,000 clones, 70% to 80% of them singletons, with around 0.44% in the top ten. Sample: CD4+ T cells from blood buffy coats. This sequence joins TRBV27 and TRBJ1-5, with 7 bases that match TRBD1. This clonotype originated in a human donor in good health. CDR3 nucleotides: TGTGCCAGCACCAGGGGGATGGGTCAGCCCCAGCATTTT. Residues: CASTRGMGQPQHF.